This TCR beta chain is from a study of esophageal squamous cell carcinoma under preoperative chemotherapy. Germline CDR1 reads SGHTA; CDR2 reads FQGNSA. The CDR3 spans 15 residues. TCRdb re-called the PCR reads through MiXCR, storing one row per CDR3 protein. The data contain roughly 30,000 distinct CDR3 sequences, 45% to 55% of them seen just once; the ten biggest clones take up 12%. Time point in this sample: before preoperative PTX-NDP chemotherapy. The sample holds a few counts of this clonotype. Its antigen is unidentified. Study results and limitations: Peripheral T cells migrating into the tumor appeared to partly supply post-treatment tumor-infiltrating lymphocytes.

This material was collected from a patient given preoperative chemotherapy. This chain uses TRBV7-2 with TRBJ2-5, with 11 bases aligning to TRBD2. The J call may be incorrect, as the DNA end agrees better with TRBJ2-7. The receptor was derived from a human donor with esophageal squamous cell carcinoma. The donor label of this sample is uncertain. CDR3 protein: CASSSPTSGSNEQYF. CDR3 sequence (DNA): TGTGCCAGCAGCTCGCCCACTAGCGGGAGCAACGAGCAGTACTTC.